Following are 13 T cell receptor beta chains from one sample sequenced in a study of memory CD4+ T cells and cytomegalovirus serostatus. The sort gate was single viable CD3+CD4+CD8-CD45RO+ cells for memory CD4+ T cells. Using immunoSEQ multiplex PCR, the repertoire was profiled, and TCRdb retains in-frame clones only, with some absent. The table records around 50,000 clones, under 80% of them present only once. Sequencing input: memory CD4+ T cells from blood. These receptors were taken from an adult in good health and CMV-seronegative.

The gene calls are TRBV27 and TRBJ1-1, with TRBD1 matching over 9 bases. CDR1 MNHEY and CDR2 SMNVEV come from the germline V gene (reference sequence). The trim removed 3 bases at V and 13 bases at J, leaving 6 bases unmatched. This CDR3 is built from 12 residues. The CDR3, as DNA: TGTGCCAGCAGTTTCGGGACAGGGCGTTTTTTCTTT. It encodes CASSFGTGRFFF.

This clone was detected a few times. This chain joins TRBV7-9 and TRBJ1-1; no firm D call. Trimming shortened V by 10 bases and J by 3 bases, and 9 bases separated the two germline ends. The CDR3 runs 11 residues. In germline, CDR1 is SEHNR, CDR2 FQNEAQ (reference sequence). The CDR3 coding sequence is TGTGCCACTGAGAGGTACACTGAAGCTTTCTTT. Translated: CATERYTEAFF.

This CDR3 reads CASSLAPGGAVYEQYF. In DNA, the CDR3 is TGTGCCAGCAGCTTGGCCCCAGGGGGCGCAGTGTACGAGCAGTACTTC. J is TRBJ2-7 and V is TRBV5-4, with TRBD1 matching 8 bases. The CDR3 covers 16 residues. The J segment lost 4 bases and the V segment lost 0 bases, leaving 9 bases of the junction unmatched. Per the germline V gene, CDR1 is SGHNT and CDR2 is YYREEE (reference sequence).

V is TRBV14 and J is TRBJ2-7; perhaps TRBD2 as D (6 bases). Germline loops: CDR1 SGHDN, CDR2 FVKESK. The V gene lost 3 bases and the J gene lost 2 bases, with 8 bases spanning the gap. The CDR3 has 13 residues. The CDR3 DNA follows: TGTGCCAGCAGCCACGGGGGAACCTACGAGCAGTACTTC. It yields the protein CASSHGGTYEQYF.

The chain carries TRBV11-3 and TRBJ2-1; 15 positions match TRBD2. The V and J ends lost 5 bases and 4 bases, in that order; junction bases with no gene match: 6. The germline V gene encodes CDR1 SGHNT and CDR2 YENEEA. The CDR3 consists of 17 residues. DNA of the CDR3: TGTGCCAGCAGCCCCGGACTAGCGGGAGGGCCGTACAATGAGCAGTTCTTC. This codes for CASSPGLAGGPYNEQFF.

This clone was detected a few times. J is TRBJ2-5 and V is TRBV27; TRBD2 matches 9 bases. The germline CDR1 and CDR2 sequences are MNHEY and SMNVEV (reference sequence). The V gene end was trimmed by 6 bases and the J gene end by 5 bases; junction bases not matched to a gene: 7. The CDR3 loop spans 14 amino acids. The CDR3 sequence: CASRGSGRKETQYF. DNA for the CDR3: TGTGCCAGCAGGGGGAGCGGGAGGAAGGAGACCCAGTACTTC.

This clone was observed a handful of times. The chain uses TRBV18 and TRBJ2-7; D perhaps matches TRBD1 (5 bases). There are 15 residues in the CDR3. CDR1 and CDR2 from the germline V gene are KGHSH and LQKENI. Trimming removed 6 bases from V and 2 bases from J, with 17 bases in between. The CDR3 protein is CASSPGLDNPYEQYF. The CDR3 DNA sequence: TGTGCCAGCTCCCCAGGTCTGGACAACCCCTACGAGCAGTACTTC.

This clone was counted between two and nine times. The same CDR3 can be traced to other DNA sequences in this sample. This chain uses TRBV11-1 with TRBJ1-1; TRBD1 matches 7 bases. The V segment lost 5 bases and the J segment 7 bases; nucleotides outside the gene matches: 16. Germline values: CDR1 SGHAT, CDR2 FQDESV (reference sequence). The CDR3 loop spans 16 amino acids. CDR3 nucleotide sequence: TGTGCCAGCAGCCTACGACAGGGAGGGCGGACGAATGAAGCTTTCTTT. This encodes CASSLRQGGRTNEAFF.

The V call is TRBV7-8, the J call TRBJ1-4, with D perhaps matching TRBD1 (6 bases). The germline V gene encodes CDR1 SGHVS and CDR2 FQNEAQ. The CDR3 consists of 13 residues. V was pared by 4 bases and J by 8 bases, with 11 bases between. The DNA of the CDR3 is TGTGCCAGCAGCTCCCGGACAGCGGAAAAACTGTTTTTT. It is translated as CASSSRTAEKLFF.

This chain links TRBV28 with TRBJ1-3, with D uncertain. The CDR3 length is 17 residues. Germline lookup yields CDR1 MDHEN and CDR2 SYDVKM. Deletions cut 6 bases from V and 0 bases from J, with 18 bases between. The chain's CDR3 is CASSSLGRTHSGNTIYF. The DNA for the CDR3 is TGTGCCAGCAGCTCTCTCGGAAGGACCCACTCTGGAAACACCATATATTTT. Full variable domain (remainder filled in from reference TRBV28 and TRBJ1-3): DVKVTQSSRYLVKRTGEKVFLECVQDMDHENMFWYRQDPGLGLRLIYFSYDVKMKEKGDIPEGYSVSREKKERFSLILESASTNQTSMYLCASSSLGRTHSGNTIYFGEGSWLTVV.

This clone appeared once. V usage is TRBV2 and J usage is TRBJ2-3; 8 nucleotides line up with TRBD2. This CDR3 is 12 amino acids long. V was pared by 8 bases and J by 14 bases, with 12 bases of the junction left unmatched. Germline lookup yields CDR1 SNHLY and CDR2 FYNNEI. CDR3: CASYGTKREMYF. DNA of the CDR3: TGTGCCAGCTATGGGACTAAGCGGGAGATGTATTTT.

In nucleotides, the CDR3 is TGCGCCAGCAGCTTCGATCGACGGGGCACTGAAGCTTTCTTT. Translating it yields CASSFDRRGTEAFF. This rearrangement joins TRBV5-1 to TRBJ1-1; D call uncertain. Trimming stripped 2 bases from V and 4 bases from J, with 12 bases between. The V gene's germline CDR1 is SGHRS and CDR2 YFSETQ. This CDR3 region has 14 residues.

Here the CDR3 reads CARSAGTGEYEQYF. The CDR3 coding sequence is TGTGCCAGAAGCGCCGGGACAGGGGAATACGAGCAGTACTTC. The V call is TRBV5-3, the J call TRBJ2-7; TRBD1 aligns across 10 bases. TRBV5-3 is sorted into the ORF group, with uncertain function. V was pared by 4 bases and J by 4 bases, with 5 bases of the junction left unmatched. This CDR3 has 14 amino acids.